Here is one T cell receptor (beta chain) with its context. Antigen: not known. The table came from immunoSEQ multiplex PCR; TCRdb's copy has only in-frame clones and leaves some out. Seen here are fewer than 10,000 clones, 70% to 90% observed once, and the top ten hold 1.9%. This CDR3 is 13 amino acids long. The V and J ends lost 8 bases and 10 bases, in that order; junction bases with no gene match: 10. In germline, CDR1 is MDHEN, CDR2 SYDVKM. The sample belongs to a study of OX40 agonist ivuxolimab in advanced cancers. Overall study results and limits: Relative to CD4+, CD8+ T cells held more expanded clones on average. Low normalized T-cell clonal expansion was additionally recorded for some nonresponders.

The receptor was isolated from an adult with an advanced solid tumor such as melanoma, head and neck, liver or kidney cancer. V usage is TRBV28 and J usage is TRBJ1-4, with TRBD1 matching 7 bases. Sequencing used CD4+ or CD8+ T cells sorted from blood, obtained in a trial of the OX40 agonist ivuxolimab. The CDR3 spells CASGGEGGRKLFF. CDR3 DNA sequence: TGTGCCAGCGGGGGGGAAGGGGGCCGAAAACTGTTTTTT.